Included here is one T cell receptor (beta chain) sequence, with context. Its matching antigen is unknown. The data are from a study of blood T cells in healthy people across ages. Next came a second PCR, run for 7 to 11 cycles, which used a sample-barcoded 5' primer along with a J-beta primer mix. Via MiXCR, TCRdb re-called the 5' RACE reads, giving one row per CDR3 protein. Among roughly 500,000 distinct CDR3 sequences, approximately 25% were seen once, and the ten largest hold around 10%. There are 15 residues in the CDR3. The V and J ends lost 0 bases and 0 bases respectively, with 10 bases between them. CDR1 and CDR2 (germline): SGHRS, YFSETQ. Whole-study findings and limits: Those diversity estimates obtained from one million T cells were thought to be underestimates. In older individuals, TCR beta diversity per million T cells was lower, falling roughly linearly with age.

The same specimen was also included in a second study, on T cells of mothers and their children.

The sequencing sample was made of blood. The chain uses TRBV5-1 and TRBJ2-7; possibly TRBD2 for D (6 bases). This receptor was identified in a boy between 10 and 17 years old in good health. CDR3 sequence reads: CASSLDRTTSYEQYF. CDR3 DNA: TGCGCCAGCAGCTTGGACAGGACTACCTCCTACGAGCAGTACTTC.